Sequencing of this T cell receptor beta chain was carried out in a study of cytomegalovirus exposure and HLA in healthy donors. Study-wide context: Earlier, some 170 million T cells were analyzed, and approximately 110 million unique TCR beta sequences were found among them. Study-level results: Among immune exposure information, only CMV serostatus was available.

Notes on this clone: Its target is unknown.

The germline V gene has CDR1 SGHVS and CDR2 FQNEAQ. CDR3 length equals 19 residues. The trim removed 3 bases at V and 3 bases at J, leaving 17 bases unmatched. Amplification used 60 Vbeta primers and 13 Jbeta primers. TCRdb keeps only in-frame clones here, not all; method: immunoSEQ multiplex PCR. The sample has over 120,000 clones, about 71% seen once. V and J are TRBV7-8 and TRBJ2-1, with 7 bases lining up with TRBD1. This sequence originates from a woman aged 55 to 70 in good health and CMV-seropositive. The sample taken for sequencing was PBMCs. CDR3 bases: TGTGCCAGCAGCTTTACTAGACAGGGTAACCCTTCGAGCTACAATGAGCAGTTCTTC. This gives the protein CASSFTRQGNPSSYNEQFF.